This T cell receptor beta chain is drawn from a study of T cells in localized non-small cell lung cancer. Looked up from germline, CDR1 is MNHEY and CDR2 is SMNVEV (reference sequence). The V end was cut by 10 bases, the J end by 0 bases, with 14 bases between. This CDR3 has 14 amino acids. Sequencing was performed with immunoSEQ multiplex PCR; in TCRdb, only in-frame clones are kept and a portion is missing. The table records under 25,000 clones, approximately 90% of them present only once. This clone was observed once. This TCR was sampled from a man aged 35 to 69 with stage II squamous cell lung carcinoma. The specimen was PBMCs, collected before any cancer treatment. This chain joins TRBV27 and TRBJ2-3; D may be TRBD1 (5 bases). The CDR3 DNA sequence: TGTGCCACTAAGTGGGGCACTAGCACAGATACGCAGTATTTT. Amino acids: CATKWGTSTDTQYF.